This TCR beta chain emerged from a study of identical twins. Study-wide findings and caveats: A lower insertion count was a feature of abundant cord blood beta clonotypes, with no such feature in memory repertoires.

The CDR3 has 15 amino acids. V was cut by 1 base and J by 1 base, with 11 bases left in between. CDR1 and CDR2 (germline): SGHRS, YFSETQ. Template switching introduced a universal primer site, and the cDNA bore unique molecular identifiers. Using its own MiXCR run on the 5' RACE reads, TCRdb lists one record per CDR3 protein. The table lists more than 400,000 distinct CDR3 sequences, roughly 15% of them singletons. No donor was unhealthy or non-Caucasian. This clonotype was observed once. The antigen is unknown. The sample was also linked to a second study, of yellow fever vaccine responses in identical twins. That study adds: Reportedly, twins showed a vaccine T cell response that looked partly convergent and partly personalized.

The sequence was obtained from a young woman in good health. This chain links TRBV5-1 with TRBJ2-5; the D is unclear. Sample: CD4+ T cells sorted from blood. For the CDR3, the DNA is TGCGCCAGCAGCTTGTCAGCGAACATCCAAGAGACCCAGTACTTC. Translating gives CASSLSANIQETQYF.